The 27 T cell receptor beta chains given below trace back to one sample, sequenced in a study of shared clonotypes between healthy human individuals (dated by TCRdb to about 2020). CD8 naive samples consisted of CD45RO-negative cells that were positively selected for CCR7, yielding a CD45RA+CCR7+ population without TemRA cells. Libraries were prepared through the immunoSEQ multiplex PCR assay. This is the immuneACCESS table as TCRdb keeps it, with only in-frame sequences that have V and J called. A part of the clones is gone; compared with another copy, unresolved V genes explain less than half, and the rest is unexplained. The sample table lists about 680,000 clones, just over 90% of them with a count of one. The ten most abundant clones make up 24% of the sample. The sequenced sample consisted of naive CD8+ T cells sorted from blood. Reading the label with the study, this specimen's cell subset or site is: CD45RA+CCR7+. The receptors here all came from a man aged 25-45 years in good health.

This chain joins TRBV10-3 and TRBJ1-1, with D unresolved. Germline loops: CDR1 ENHRY, CDR2 SYGVKD. The V and J ends lost 4 bases and 5 bases respectively, with 11 bases between them. This CDR3 has 13 amino acids. For the CDR3, the DNA is TGTGCCATCAGTGGGCCCCGCGGTACTGAAGCTTTCTTT. Encoded protein: CAISGPRGTEAFF.

This clone occurred once. Other DNA sequences of this sample code for an identical CDR3. The CDR3 here is CSVGVNTEAFF. CDR3 nucleotide sequence: TGCAGCGTTGGAGTGAACACTGAAGCTTTCTTT. The chain joins TRBV29-1 to TRBJ1-1; D remains unclear. Trimming left V 4 bases short and J 0 bases short, with 3 bases between. This CDR3 comprises 11 residues. Germline CDR1 SQVTM, CDR2 ANQGSEA.

To note about this clone: Distinct nucleotide sequences in the sample also encode this CDR3. CDR3 sequence (DNA): TGTGCCAGCAGTCCACCGGGACAGAGATTAGCCAAAAACATTCAGTACTTC. It codes for CASSPPGQRLAKNIQYF. The V call is TRBV28, the J call TRBJ2-4; 7 nucleotides match TRBD1. Trimming removed 5 bases from V and 0 bases from J; junction bases left unmatched: 10. This CDR3 has 17 amino acids. The germline V gene has CDR1 MDHEN and CDR2 SYDVKM.

The chain joins TRBV4-1 to TRBJ1-1, with 7 positions matching TRBD1. The CDR3 contains 13 residues. Germline trimming cut 6 bases from V and 6 bases from J; bases unmatched to any gene: 7. The germline gives CDR1 MGHRA, CDR2 YSYEKL. CDR3 sequence (DNA): TGCGCCAGCAGTCAGATCGGGACAGCTGAAGCTTTCTTT. Residues: CASSQIGTAEAFF.

V gene TRBV7-8 combines with J gene TRBJ2-6; D is unclear. The CDR3 has 18 amino acids. V lost 3 bases and J lost 5, with 20 bases in between. Germline-derived CDR1 and CDR2 are SGHVS and FQNEAQ. The CDR3 reads CASSFDSYPQSRANVLTF. DNA of the CDR3: TGTGCCAGCAGCTTCGATTCGTACCCACAAAGTCGGGCCAACGTCCTGACTTTC. Together with reference TRBV7-8 and TRBJ2-6, the CDR3 gives the full variable domain: GAGVSQSPRYKVAKRGQDVALRCDPISGHVSLFWYQQALGQGPEFLTYFQNEAQLDKSGLPSDRFFAERPEGSVSTLKIQRTQQEDSAVYLCASSFDSYPQSRANVLTFGAGSRLTVL.

The rearrangement uses TRBV27 and TRBJ1-2; D ambiguous. The CDR3 totals 15 residues. V was pared by 3 bases and J by 0 bases, with 11 bases between. The germline V gene encodes CDR1 MNHEY and CDR2 SMNVEV (reference sequence). The CDR3 loop is CASSFSLGANYGYTF. DNA of the CDR3: TGTGCCAGCAGTTTTTCCCTGGGAGCTAACTATGGCTACACCTTC.

Here the CDR3 reads CASSQEVASGTYNEQFF. The CDR3 DNA follows: TGTGCCAGCAGCCAAGAGGTTGCTAGCGGGACATACAATGAGCAGTTCTTC. The rearrangement uses TRBV4-2 and TRBJ2-1, with 9 bases that match TRBD2. Germline V gene lookup returns CDR1 LGHNA and CDR2 YNFKEQ. J lost 4 bases, V lost 0 bases, and 7 bases had no gene match. The CDR3 loop spans 17 amino acids.

The chain recombines TRBV7-8 with TRBJ2-7; D tentatively reads TRBD1 or TRBD2 (5 bases each). This CDR3 comprises 16 residues. V was clipped by 1 base and J by 3 bases, with 16 bases between them. Per germline, CDR1 SGHVS and CDR2 FQNEAQ. CDR3: CASSLGSGTGIYEQYF. As DNA, the CDR3 is TGTGCCAGCAGCTTAGGATCCGGGACGGGGATCTACGAGCAGTACTTC. The full variable domain, completed using reference TRBV7-8 and TRBJ2-7, is GAGVSQSPRYKVAKRGQDVALRCDPISGHVSLFWYQQALGQGPEFLTYFQNEAQLDKSGLPSDRFFAERPEGSVSTLKIQRTQQEDSAVYLCASSLGSGTGIYEQYFGPGTRLTVT.

The chain joins TRBV5-6 to TRBJ1-4, with D unclear. CDR3 length: 15 residues. Trimming removed 2 bases from V and 0 bases from J, with 8 bases in between. CDR1 SGHDT and CDR2 YYEEEE come from the germline V gene. The chain's CDR3 is CASSLGRSTNEKLFF. DNA for the CDR3: TGTGCCAGCAGCTTAGGACGGTCAACTAATGAAAAACTGTTTTTT.

The rearrangement links TRBV4-2 to TRBJ2-1, with D possibly being TRBD2 (6 bases). Trimming took 0 bases from V and 9 from J, leaving 18 bases between them. This CDR3 contains 16 residues. Germline lookup yields CDR1 LGHNA and CDR2 YNFKEQ. CDR3 nucleotides: TGTGCCAGCAGCCAAGATCTTGGAGGGAGTCTGGTTGAGCAGTTCTTC. It codes for CASSQDLGGSLVEQFF.

This clone was seen only once. The rearrangement joins TRBV11-2 to TRBJ2-7; D possibly corresponds to TRBD2 (6 bases). Trimming shortened V by 1 base and J by 3 bases, and 13 bases separated the two germline ends. CDR3 length: 15 residues. Germline V CDR1 and CDR2: SGHAT, FQNNGV. The CDR3 DNA follows: TGTGCCAGCAGCTTAGCCGCCGGGAGCAACTACGAGCAGTACTTC. Translating it yields CASSLAAGSNYEQYF. Filled out from reference TRBV11-2 and TRBJ2-7, the complete variable domain reads EAGVAQSPRYKIIEKRQSVAFWCNPISGHATLYWYQQILGQGPKLLIQFQNNGVVDDSQLPKDRFSAERLKGVDSTLKIQPAKLEDSAVYLCASSLAAGSNYEQYFGPGTRLTVT.

The rearrangement joins TRBV7-9 to TRBJ2-1, with 8 bases matching TRBD2. Trimming cost V 5 bases and J 1 base; bases outside gene matches: 16. CDR3 length equals 19 residues. Germline V gene sequence: CDR1 SEHNR, CDR2 FQNEAQ (reference sequence). The CDR3 reads CASSGGTSGNLISYNEQFF. The CDR3 region has the DNA TGTGCCAGCAGCGGCGGAACTAGCGGCAACTTGATATCCTACAATGAGCAGTTCTTC.

The V gene is TRBV5-5, the J gene TRBJ2-7; the D call may be TRBD1 or TRBD2 (5 bases each). The germline V gene has CDR1 SGHKS and CDR2 YYEKEE (reference sequence). Deletions cut 7 bases from V and 5 bases from J, with 19 bases between. The CDR3 is 14 amino acids. CDR3: CASDPGTTRDEQYF. CDR3 DNA sequence: TGTGCCAGCGACCCGGGGACGACACGGGACGAGCAGTACTTC.

This chain joins TRBV10-3 and TRBJ2-2; 14 bases match TRBD2. The CDR3 length is 18 residues. Per germline, CDR1 ENHRY and CDR2 SYGVKD. With V trimmed by 10 bases and J by 4 bases, 14 bases remained unmatched. Here the CDR3 DNA reads TGTGCCACCAAAATCCCCGGGACTAGCGGGAGTATCACCGGGGAGCTGTTTTTT. Residues: CATKIPGTSGSITGELFF.

The chain uses TRBV27 and TRBJ2-3; weak D call: TRBD2 (6 bases). Germline V gene lookup returns CDR1 MNHEY and CDR2 SMNVEV (reference sequence). Trimming removed 4 bases from V and 5 bases from J, with 25 bases in between. CDR3 size: 18 residues. The CDR3, as DNA: TGTGCCAGCAGTTGGTCGGGTGAGGCGGGAAGGGCCGGAGATACGCAGTATTTT. Translated: CASSWSGEAGRAGDTQYF.

The chain links TRBV9 to TRBJ2-2; 8 bases map to TRBD2. The CDR3 extends over 17 amino acids. Germline lookup yields CDR1 SGDLS and CDR2 YYNGEE. The V segment lost 1 base and the J segment 5 bases; nucleotides outside the gene matches: 10. The CDR3 loop is CASSVSLGSGITGELFF. CDR3 DNA sequence: TGTGCCAGCAGCGTATCTCTGGGTAGCGGGATTACCGGGGAGCTGTTTTTT.

This chain uses TRBV11-2 with TRBJ2-7; 8 bases agree with TRBD1. The ends lost 5 bases at V and 2 bases at J; junction bases unmatched: 11. Germline V lookup: CDR1 SGHAT, CDR2 FQNNGV. The CDR3 is 16 residues long. CDR3 nucleotide sequence: TGTGCCAGCAGCCCCTACGGACAGGGATTCCCCTACGAGCAGTACTTC. This gives the protein CASSPYGQGFPYEQYF.

V is TRBV28 and J is TRBJ1-1, with D perhaps matching TRBD1 (5 bases). The CDR3 consists of 16 residues. Deletions cut 4 bases from V and 1 base from J, with 16 bases between. Per germline, CDR1 MDHEN and CDR2 SYDVKM. The CDR3: CASSSRLGGANTEAFF. CDR3 nucleotide sequence: TGTGCCAGCAGTTCTAGGCTCGGGGGAGCGAACACTGAAGCTTTCTTT.

J is TRBJ2-7 and V is TRBV6-1; 8 bases are shared with TRBD1. Germline V gene lookup returns CDR1 MNHNS and CDR2 SASEGT. The J segment lost 4 bases and the V segment lost 2 bases, leaving 7 bases of the junction unmatched. CDR3 size: 15 residues. The CDR3 loop is CASSEWAGGVYEQYF. As DNA, the CDR3 is TGTGCCAGCAGTGAATGGGCAGGGGGCGTTTACGAGCAGTACTTC.

This rearrangement joins TRBV7-9 to TRBJ2-1; D is perhaps TRBD1 (5 bases). Germline loops: CDR1 SEHNR, CDR2 FQNEAQ (reference sequence). The CDR3 extends over 17 amino acids. Trimming cost V 1 base and J 5 bases, with 18 bases left between them. Here the CDR3 DNA reads TGTGCCAGCAGCTTAGAAATGAACAGGAGATATCACAATGAGCAGTTCTTC. Translated: CASSLEMNRRYHNEQFF.

In its sample, this clone was seen once. V usage is TRBV6-5 and J usage is TRBJ2-5; D not resolved. The DNA end lines up better with TRBJ2-7; the J call may be wrong. Germline V lookup: CDR1 MNHEY, CDR2 SVGAGI. The CDR3 has 13 amino acids. The CDR3 loop is CASSYDGSYEQYF. CDR3 bases: TGTGCCAGCAGTTACGACGGATCCTACGAGCAGTACTTC.

This sequence joins TRBV27 and TRBJ2-7, with D maybe TRBD2 (6 bases). This CDR3 has 15 amino acids. V was trimmed by 2 bases and J by 0 bases, leaving 11 bases between them. Germline lookup yields CDR1 MNHEY and CDR2 SMNVEV (reference sequence). The CDR3 DNA reads TGTGCCAGCAGTTTAATCGGGGGTATCTCCTACGAGCAGTACTTC. As protein: CASSLIGGISYEQYF.

This chain links TRBV7-2 with TRBJ2-3; TRBD1 matches at 7 bases. Per germline, CDR1 SGHTA and CDR2 FQGNSA. The ends lost 4 bases at V and 2 bases at J; junction bases unmatched: 6. This CDR3 region has 15 residues. CDR3 nucleotide sequence: TGTGCCAGCAGCTCAGGGGGACACCCCACAGATACGCAGTATTTT. Translated, it gives CASSSGGHPTDTQYF.

The rearrangement joins TRBV7-6 to TRBJ2-7; 11 bases map to TRBD1. J was trimmed by 2 bases and V by 4 bases; bases with no gene match: 4. Germline assignment: CDR1 SGHVS and CDR2 FNYEAQ. The CDR3 has 15 residues. CDR3 in DNA: TGTGCCAGCAGCTCGCCGGGACAGGGGGCCTACGAGCAGTACTTC. Translation: CASSSPGQGAYEQYF.

The chain recombines TRBV10-3 with TRBJ1-5; 11 bases are a match to TRBD1. The J segment lost 6 bases and the V segment lost 7 bases, leaving 5 bases of the junction unmatched. CDR1 ENHRY and CDR2 SYGVKD come from the germline V gene. The CDR3 consists of 14 residues. CDR3 bases: TGTGCCATCAAGGGGGGGACAGGGGGTCAGCCCCAGCATTTT. It yields the protein CAIKGGTGGQPQHF.

The chain employs TRBV6-6 and TRBJ1-3; no definite D call. The CDR3 is 12 residues long. CDR1 and CDR2 (germline): MNHNY, SVGAGI (reference sequence). DNA of the CDR3: TGTGCGGGGTCGGAGTCTGGAAACACCATATATTTT. Amino acid sequence: CAGSESGNTIYF.

The chain is built from TRBV27 and TRBJ2-5, with D maybe TRBD2 (6 bases). Germline V gene data show CDR1 as MNHEY and CDR2 as SMNVEV (reference sequence). V lost 3 bases to trimming and J lost 3 bases, with 11 bases between them. The CDR3 has 14 amino acids. CDR3 region: CASSLPGSKETQYF. Written as DNA, the CDR3 is TGTGCCAGCAGTTTGCCCGGGAGTAAAGAGACCCAGTACTTC.